This T cell receptor (beta chain) was recorded in a study of PD-L1 blockade in urothelial cancer (dated by TCRdb to about 2017). Regarding the complete study: Therapy was started at some point between 2014 and 2016 for all patients, and atezolizumab 1,200 mg was administered intravenously every 3 weeks. Twenty-five of 29 patients were identified as males with urothelial cancer of bladder origin, and a prior smoking history was reported by 18 of 29 patients. Patients had an ECOG performance status of 0 or 1 and had received between 0 and 3 prior chemotherapy regimens. Blood samples were analyzed at two time points: 3 weeks after treatment start (second dose) and 6 weeks after treatment start. Blood samples gave a median of about 130,000 T cells and under 85,000 unique TCRs, with a median clonality of around 0.074. The study, an exploratory multi-omic analysis, examined somatic, immune and clinical correlates of response to PD-L1 blockade with atezolizumab in urothelial cancer. Pretreatment tumor samples, along with matched peripheral blood serially collected before and after atezolizumab treatment, were subjected to TCR sequencing. Durable clinical benefit was defined as progression-free survival longer than 6 months, and TCR features were also tested against progression-free and overall survival. Whole exome sequencing and RNA sequencing of pretreatment tumors were performed alongside TCR sequencing in the same patients. Durable clinical benefit was achieved by nine patients and was not achieved by 20 patients. Pretreatment blood TCR-seq was available for 27 to 30 patients, at least one posttreatment blood collection was obtained for 25 or so patients, and tumor TCR-seq was available for 25 or so patients.

Synthetic TCR analog templates were spiked into each PCR so that absolute template abundance could be estimated from read counts. The immunoSEQ assay used bias-controlled V and J gene primers to amplify TCRbeta CDR3 regions from genomic DNA. Sequencing of rearranged TCRbeta segments was performed at approximately 20X coverage. As for the original processing: Clustering was used to correct sequencing errors, and CDR3s were annotated against IMGT to assign V, D and J genes. Out-of-frame and stop-codon sequences were excluded, and only productive TCRbeta rearrangements were used in downstream analyses. Clonality was calculated as one minus the Shannon entropy normalized by the log of the number of unique productive sequences. Clones differing between time points or between blood and tumor were identified by Fisher's exact test with Benjamini-Hochberg correction at adjusted p below 0.01. TCRdb took this table from immuneACCESS and kept in-frame rearrangements with V and J called. Such tables lack part of the clones; where checked against another copy, unresolved V genes explain under half of the gap, and the rest is unexplained. The V and J calls and clone size were taken over from that table, and D and trimming were inferred from the DNA. The sample table shows about 49,000 clones, and about 90% are seen once. Of the sample, approximately 7.6% falls within the top ten clones.

General conclusions and limits of the study: Small sample size (n ≈ 27) and many exploratory analyses mean the results are intended to be hypothesis-generating. Among patients with durable benefit, tumor-associated TCR clones showed greater expansion in peripheral blood 3 weeks after treatment started (n ≈ 24, p = 0.022). A pretreatment peripheral blood TCR clonality below the median was linked to improved progression-free and overall survival.

From cysteine to phenylalanine, the CDR3 is 15 amino acids long. The read is trimmed to its CDR3 DNA, 45 bases read in frame from base 1. Sequences LNHDA (CDR1) and SQIVND (CDR2) are obtained from the germline V gene (reference sequence). A distance of 14 bases separates the germline ends of V and J, which lose 3 bases and 2 bases respectively. The cohort included some 30 patients with locally advanced or metastatic urothelial carcinoma who were treated at Memorial Sloan Kettering on a trial protocol. Peripheral blood mononuclear cells were collected pretreatment and during treatment, with between 1 and 8 total time points per patient. The Qiagen DNeasy Blood extraction kit was used to purify genomic DNA from total PBMCs and from tumor samples. PBMCs were collected pretreatment and during treatment, and were isolated and stored as previously described. As to this clone: Its antigen has not been determined. No base quality values were provided; no much bigger clone lies one nucleotide off.

This TCR came from a man aged 55 to 69 with urothelial cancer. The V and J genes are TRBV19 and TRBJ2-7; TRBD1 is a weak D gene call, 6 bases matching. This material consisted of PBMCs, taken around atezolizumab (anti-PD-L1) treatment. The nucleotides read TGTGCCAGTAGTATCGGTGCCCAGGGGACCTACGAGCAGTACTTC. Its translation is CASSIGAQGTYEQYF.